This T cell receptor beta chain was documented in a study of human T cells and chemical hapten exposure (dated by TCRdb to 2020 to 2022). Study-level background: For sensitization, 2% DPC in acetone was applied to a roughly 2 cm by roughly 2 cm area of upper inner arm skin. Libraries were pooled for sequencing, and per-sample TCR yields varied mainly because of small differences in library volumes within the pool. Patch testing was done on the upper back using Finn chambers containing 0.01% DPC, and results were scored after 6 days according to International Contact Dermatitis Research Group standards. Peripheral blood TCR repertoire changes were tracked in vivo in alopecia patients during primary and secondary sensitization to the hapten diphenylcyclopropenone (DPC). Blood samples were taken from patients before sensitization (week 0) and then at 2, 6 and about 24 weeks after DPC sensitization. Throughout the study period of around 25 weeks, patients also received therapeutic DPC doses to the scalp every week. Twenty-nine alopecia patients provided blood for TCR sequencing at one to four time points (pre-sensitization, 2, 6 and 24 weeks). Alopecia areata with under or over 50% scalp involvement, alopecia totalis and alopecia universalis were represented in the patient cohort, which was mostly female.

The sample's time point, from its label and the paper: patch test 2, 6 weeks after DPC sensitization. What the treatment or condition label conveys for this sample: therapeutic diphenylcyclopropenone sensitization with weekly scalp DPC. At each patch-test visit, blood was drawn before the patch test was applied. To be eligible, patients had to be aged 18 to 70, diagnosed with alopecia and judged suitable for DPC therapy, while pregnant patients were excluded. Unfractionated whole blood was collected in Tempus Blood RNA tubes, and total RNA was extracted from that blood. As encoded in the germline V gene, CDR1 is MDHEN while CDR2 is SYDVKM. Reading from cysteine to phenylalanine, the CDR3 counts 15 amino acids. Only the CDR3 part of the read is kept: 45 bases, read in frame from the first base. V is shortened by 6 bases, J by 6 bases, and the region joining them spans 21 bases. This clonotype was seen at least ten times. There is no known antigen for this receptor. No quality values exist for individual bases; no much larger clone is one base distant.

The library came from RACE. The sequencer was a NextSeq 500. Library preparation attached unique molecular identifiers to individual cDNA molecules for quantitative, reproducible TCR counting. Both TCR alpha and TCR beta chains were sequenced from each blood RNA sample. Concerning the study's data processing: A median of about 87,000 TCRs per sample was observed, with a range of about 20,000 to 750,000. The Decombinator software suite was used to annotate the V, J and CDR3 of the TCR reads. For the PS versus PT1 abundance plots, all samples were subsampled to the same number of TCRs (28,000). Expanded TCRs were defined as absent before sensitization and observed at least eight times at the 2-week time point. TCRdb ran its own pipeline on the public reads, namely fastp trimming at Q25 and MiXCR clone calling, and kept in-frame beta chains. Rows with a matching CDR3 protein are joined into one entry that keeps the most common DNA and genes. TCRdb, not the authors, supplied the V and J calls. The sample yields 110,000 to 150,000 distinct CDR3 sequences; over 9.5% were counted once. Around 1.4% of the sample belongs to the ten largest clones.

Beyond this particular receptor, the publication reports: A positive correlation was found between the number of PT1 expanded TCRs and patch test score, with significance reached at thresholds 8, 16 and 32 but not 4. DPC sensitization did not change the number of TCRs with a frequency above 1 in 1000, and there was no evidence of changes in global repertoire structure. Expanded TCRs formed significantly more large CDR3 similarity clusters than pre-sensitization or healthy control sets, consistent with antigen-driven responses. Because every patient had alopecia, a presumed autoimmune disease, the patients' immune response might differ from that of healthy individuals. After repeated subsampling, changes were observed in the strength of the expansion versus patch-test correlation and in the threshold at which the correlation became significant.

This sequence was found in a woman aged 45-65 years with alopecia areata. Some clones in this sample may be carry-over from other donors' samples. This receptor chain uses TRBV28 and TRBJ2-7; the D gene could be TRBD1 or TRBD2, each one agreeing over 5 bases. The specimen was whole blood, collected in connection with sensitization to the hapten diphenylcyclopropenone (DPC). Here is the DNA: TGTGCCAGCAGCCGCCTTGAGGGGCGCGACAGCGAGCAGTACTTC. This sequence encodes CASSRLEGRDSEQYF.